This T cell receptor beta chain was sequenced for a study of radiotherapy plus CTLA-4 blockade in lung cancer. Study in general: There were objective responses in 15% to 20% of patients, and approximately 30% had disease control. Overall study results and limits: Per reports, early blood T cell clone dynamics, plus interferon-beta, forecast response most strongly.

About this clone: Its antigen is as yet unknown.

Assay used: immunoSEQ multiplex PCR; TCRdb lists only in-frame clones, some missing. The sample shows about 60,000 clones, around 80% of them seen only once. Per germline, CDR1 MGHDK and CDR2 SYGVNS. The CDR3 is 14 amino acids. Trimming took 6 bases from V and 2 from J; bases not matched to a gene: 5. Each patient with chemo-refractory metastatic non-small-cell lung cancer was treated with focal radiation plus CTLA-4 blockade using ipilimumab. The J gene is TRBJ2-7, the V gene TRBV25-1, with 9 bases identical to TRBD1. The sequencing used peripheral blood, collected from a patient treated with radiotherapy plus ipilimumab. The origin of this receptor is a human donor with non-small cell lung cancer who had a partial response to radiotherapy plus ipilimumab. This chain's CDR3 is CASREQGAAYEQYF. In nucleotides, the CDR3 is TGTGCCAGCAGGGAACAGGGGGCCGCCTACGAGCAGTACTTC.